These 5 T cell receptor beta chains were all obtained from the same sample, sequenced in a study of cytomegalovirus exposure and HLA in healthy donors. PCR employed 60 Vbeta and 13 Jbeta primers. Generated by immunoSEQ multiplex PCR, the TCRdb table keeps only in-frame clones and is missing some. Of about 110,000 clones in the sample, 60% to 80% are singletons; the top ten hold 2.8%. The sample was PBMCs. The receptors derive from a female donor in good health and CMV-seronegative.

Only a few counts were recorded for this clone. This rearrangement joins TRBV12-5 to TRBJ2-1, with TRBD2 matching over 7 bases. CDR1 and CDR2 (germline): LGHNT, FRNRAP. This CDR3 has 16 residues. With V trimmed by 6 bases and J by 2 bases, 10 bases remained unmatched. The CDR3 region is CASGNGLSGTYNEQFF. CDR3 in DNA: TGTGCTAGTGGAAACGGGCTCAGCGGGACCTACAATGAGCAGTTCTTC. The whole variable domain, filled in from reference TRBV12-5 and TRBJ2-1, reads DARVTQTPRHKVTEMGQEVTMRCQPILGHNTVFWYRQTMMQGLELLAYFRNRAPLDDSGMPKDRFSAEMPDATLATLKIQPSEPRDSAVYFCASGNGLSGTYNEQFFGPGTRLTVL.

Comment on this clone: An end of the junction differs from the germline gene, which may be a read error. The DNA of the CDR3 is TGTGCTAGCAGCTTAGATTCAGGGCGCCGGGCTGCTCAGCCCCAGCATTTT. The encoded protein is CASSLDSGRRAAQPQHF. The chain combines TRBV7-7 with TRBJ1-5, with D possibly matching TRBD1 (5 bases). Looked up from germline, CDR1 is SSHAT and CDR2 is FNYEAQ (reference sequence). The CDR3 is 17 amino acids.

The gene calls are TRBV4-2 and TRBJ2-1; D is uncertain. Germline loops: CDR1 LGHNA, CDR2 YNFKEQ. Trimming removed 0 bases at V and 8 bases at J, with 8 bases between. The CDR3 runs 13 residues. The CDR3 DNA reads as TGTGCCAGCAGCCAAGATCCAGTGTATGAGCAGTTCTTC. It codes for CASSQDPVYEQFF.

This rearrangement joins TRBV4-1 to TRBJ2-2; 10 bases are shared with TRBD2. This CDR3 is 16 amino acids long. The V gene's germline CDR1 is MGHRA and CDR2 YSYEKL. The V segment lost 2 bases and the J segment 5 bases; nucleotides outside the gene matches: 5. The CDR3 spells CASSQLAGEGTGELFF. The CDR3 DNA sequence: TGCGCCAGCAGCCAACTAGCGGGAGAGGGTACCGGGGAGCTGTTTTTT.

CDR3 coding DNA: TGTGCCAGCAGCTTGGCCTTGGGCAGTGGCACAGATACGCAGTATTTT. Residues: CASSLALGSGTDTQYF. The chain recombines TRBV5-4 with TRBJ2-3, with D uncertain. Germline V gene lookup returns CDR1 SGHNT and CDR2 YYREEE (reference sequence). Trimming cost V 0 bases and J 1 base, with 12 bases left between them. The CDR3 runs to 16 residues.